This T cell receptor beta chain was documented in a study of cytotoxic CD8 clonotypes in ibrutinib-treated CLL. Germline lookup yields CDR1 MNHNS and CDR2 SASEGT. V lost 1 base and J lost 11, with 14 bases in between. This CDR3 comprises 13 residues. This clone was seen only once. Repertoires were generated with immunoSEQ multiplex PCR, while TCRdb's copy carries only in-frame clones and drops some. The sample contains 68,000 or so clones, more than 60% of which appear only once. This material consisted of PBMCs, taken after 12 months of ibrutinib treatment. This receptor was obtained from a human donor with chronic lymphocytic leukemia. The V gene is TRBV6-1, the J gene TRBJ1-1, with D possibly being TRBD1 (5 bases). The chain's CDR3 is CASSEGPGVGAFF. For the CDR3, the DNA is TGTGCCAGCAGTGAAGGGCCGGGGGTAGGGGCTTTCTTT.